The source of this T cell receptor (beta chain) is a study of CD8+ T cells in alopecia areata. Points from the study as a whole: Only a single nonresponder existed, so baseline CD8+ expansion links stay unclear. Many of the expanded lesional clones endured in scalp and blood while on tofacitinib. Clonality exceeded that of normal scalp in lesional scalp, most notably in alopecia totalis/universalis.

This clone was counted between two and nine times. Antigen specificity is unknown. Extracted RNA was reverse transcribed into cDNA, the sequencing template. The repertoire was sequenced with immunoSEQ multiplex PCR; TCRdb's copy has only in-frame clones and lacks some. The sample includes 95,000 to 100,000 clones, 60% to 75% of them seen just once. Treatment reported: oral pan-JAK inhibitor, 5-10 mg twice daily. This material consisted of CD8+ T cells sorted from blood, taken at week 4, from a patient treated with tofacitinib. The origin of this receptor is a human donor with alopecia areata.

The CDR3 sequence: CASSLMFGTPEHLQETQYF. The CDR3 region has the DNA TGTGCCAGCAGCTTAATGTTCGGTACACCGGAACATTTACAAGAGACCCAGTACTTC. The chain links TRBV7-9 to TRBJ2-5, with unresolved D. Trimming pared 2 bases from V and 2 bases from J, leaving 24 bases between. The CDR3 runs to 19 residues. Germline loops: CDR1 SEHNR, CDR2 FQNEAQ (reference sequence). Supplemented by reference TRBV7-9 and TRBJ2-5, the full variable domain reads DTGVSQNPRHKITKRGQNVTFRCDPISEHNRLYWYRQTLGQGPEFLTYFQNEAQLEKSRLLSDRFSAERPKGSFSTLEIQRTEQGDSAMYLCASSLMFGTPEHLQETQYFGPGTRLLVL.